This TCR beta chain is drawn from a study of Siglec-9 on CD8 T cells in melanoma (dated by TCRdb to the late 2010s). For the wider study: The study examined the expression of Siglec-9 on CD8+ T cells and how Siglec-9 regulates T cells within the melanoma tumor microenvironment. The paper as a whole reports these results and caveats: According to the reported findings, Siglec-9 marked and regulated a subset of effector memory CD8+ T cells that seemed to build up inside melanoma tumors.

Preparation of the library involved the immunoSEQ multiplex PCR assay. The source is immuneACCESS, and TCRdb retained only in-frame sequences with V and J called. Part of the clones is not carried over; for the studies checked, unresolved V genes explain less than half of this, and the remainder is unexplained. The sample data list 30,000 to 45,000 clones, and around 81% of these were observed just once. Under 2% of the sample is in the top ten clones. Measured from the cysteine to the phenylalanine, the CDR3 is 14 residues long. Of the read, only the CDR3 DNA is kept; its 42 bases are in frame from base 1. CDR1 and CDR2, per the germline V gene, are SGDLS and YYNGEE. The junction shows trimming of 4 bases on V and 5 bases on J, plus 15 bases between the germline ends. Notes on this clone: Its antigen is unknown. Base quality data are lacking; no much larger clone is found one base away.

The specimen sequenced was Siglec-9- CD8+ T cells sorted from blood. The label giving this sample's cell subset or site can be read as: CD8 T cells lacking Siglec-9. This sequence uses TRBV9 and TRBJ1-1, with the D gene too uncertain to name. The origin of this receptor is a human donor in good health. The DNA is TGTGCCAGCAGCCCCTCCCGGGCTGGAACTGAAGCTTTCTTT. Protein translation: CASSPSRAGTEAFF.